These T cell receptor beta chains were read from a single sample in a study of cytomegalovirus exposure and HLA in healthy donors. Profiling relied on immunoSEQ multiplex PCR, and the TCRdb table lists in-frame clones only, not all of them. Of about 150,000 clones in the sample, about 94% are singletons; the top ten hold approximately 1.8%. Sequenced material: PBMCs. The receptors stem from a man aged 18 to 30 in good health and CMV-seropositive. CDR3s include the opening cysteine and the closing phenylalanine or tryptophan. A D gene is named only where the DNA matches it firmly. Some rows mark clone size as missing; the rest say once, few, many or name a class of expanded clone.

j_gene	v_gene	d_gene	abundance	CDR3nt	CDR3aa
TRBJ2-7	TRBV2	TRBD2	-	TGTGCCAGCAGTGGAGGGGAGGGCAGGGACTCCTACGAGCAGTACTTC	CASSGGEGRDSYEQYF
TRBJ1-5	TRBV6-6	-	-	TGTGCCAGCAGTTACAGCGGGCAGCCCCAGCATTTT	CASSYSGQPQHF
TRBJ2-7	TRBV5-1	TRBD1	-	TGCGCCAGCAGCTTGCGGCAGGGGGCCGCCGAGCAGTACTTC	CASSLRQGAAEQYF
TRBJ2-1	TRBV11-1	TRBD2	-	TGTGCCAGCAGCTCAGGCCGGGACTACTACAATGAGCAGTTCTTC	CASSSGRDYYNEQFF
TRBJ2-5	TRBV27	TRBD1	-	TGTGCCAGCAGGCCCGACAGGGGCGGAGAGACCCAGTACTTC	CASRPDRGGETQYF
TRBJ1-2	TRBV29-1	TRBD1	-	TGCAGCGTGGACAGGGAGGATGGCTACACCTTC	CSVDREDGYTF
TRBJ1-2	TRBV2	-	-	TGTGCCAGCAGTAAAACGTCGGGGGGCTCTTTCTACACCTTC	CASSKTSGGSFYTF
TRBJ2-7	TRBV5-6	TRBD2	few	TGTGCCAGCAGCTTGCGTCTAGCGGGAACCTCTTCCTACGAGCAGTACTTC	CASSLRLAGTSSYEQYF
TRBJ1-5	TRBV28	-	-	TGTGCCAGCAGCTATGACAGTAATCAGCCCCAGCATTTT	CASSYDSNQPQHF
TRBJ1-2	TRBV5-1	-	once	TGCGCCAGCAGCTCGGGGATTTATGGCTACACCTTC	CASSSGIYGYTF
TRBJ1-4	TRBV15	TRBD1	-	TGTGCCACCAGCAGAGCGGACAGGGCCCCAACTAATGAAAAACTGTTTTTT	CATSRADRAPTNEKLFF
TRBJ2-6	TRBV7-6	-	-	TGTGCCAGCAGCCGAGAGGGTCAGGCCTCTGGGGCCAACGTCCTGACTTTC	CASSREGQASGANVLTF
TRBJ1-5	TRBV5-1	-	-	TGCGCCAGCAGCCCCTCACCGAGTCAGCCCCAGCATTTT	CASSPSPSQPQHF
TRBJ2-1	TRBV10-3	-	-	TGTGCCATCAGTTTAAGCAGGGATATTCTCAATGAGCAGTTCTTC	CAISLSRDILNEQFF
TRBJ1-2	TRBV4-1	-	-	TGCGCCAGCAGCCAAGAAGTAGAGGGTATCGGCTATGGCTACACCTTC	CASSQEVEGIGYGYTF
TRBJ2-2	TRBV19	TRBD1	-	TGTGCCAGTAGTACTTGGACAGGGGCCACCGGGGAGCTGTTTTTT	CASSTWTGATGELFF
TRBJ1-5	TRBV11-2	-	-	TGTGCCAGCAGCCCCACATCCCCCGGGCAGCCCCAGCATTTT	CASSPTSPGQPQHF
TRBJ2-7	TRBV28	TRBD2	-	TGTGCCAGCAGTCTCCGGACTAGCGGGGCAGTTGAGCAGTACTTC	CASSLRTSGAVEQYF
TRBJ2-5	TRBV5-6	TRBD2	-	TGTGCCAGCAGCTTGGCTTCCGCGGGAGGAGAGACCCAGTACTTC	CASSLASAGGETQYF
TRBJ2-5	TRBV2	TRBD1	-	TGTGCCAGCAGCCAACAGGGGGCGGGTAAGGAGACCCAGTACTTC	CASSQQGAGKETQYF
TRBJ2-3	TRBV4-1	TRBD2	-	TGCGCCAGCAGCCAAGAGGCGGGAGAATCAGATACGCAGTATTTT	CASSQEAGESDTQYF
TRBJ2-5	TRBV7-9	-	-	TGTGCCAGCAGCCCCGGGGTGGATATGTACCAAGAGACCCAGTACTTC	CASSPGVDMYQETQYF
TRBJ1-5	TRBV21-1	-	-	TGTGCCAGCAGCAAAACCCGGGACAGCAAATCCTTTAGCAATCAGCCCCAGCATTTT	CASSKTRDSKSFSNQPQHF
TRBJ2-3	TRBV5-1	TRBD2	-	TGCGCCAGCAGCTTGACTAGCGCTTACACAGATACGCAGTATTTT	CASSLTSAYTDTQYF
TRBJ2-1	TRBV6-5	-	-	TGTGCCAGCAGGATAGGGACTTCCCCCTACAATGAGCAGTTCTTC	CASRIGTSPYNEQFF
TRBJ2-3	TRBV5-1	-	-	TGCGCCAGCAAGGACGGGATATGGACAGATACGCAGTATTTT	CASKDGIWTDTQYF
TRBJ2-7	TRBV5-5	-	-	TGTGCCAGCACCCGGGGAGGAAACAACTACGAGCAGTACTTC	CASTRGGNNYEQYF
TRBJ2-3	TRBV6-4	TRBD1	once	TGTGCCAGCAGTTTACAGGGGGCGAGGACAGATACGCAGTATTTT	CASSLQGARTDTQYF
TRBJ2-7	TRBV10-3	TRBD2	-	TGTGCCATCAGTGAGGGACTAGCAAGCTCCTACGAGCAGTACTTC	CAISEGLASSYEQYF
TRBJ2-7	TRBV2	-	-	TGTGCCAGCAGTGACCCCTGGCGGCAGCTAGGGGCCGAGCAGTACTTC	CASSDPWRQLGAEQYF
TRBJ1-5	TRBV7-9	TRBD1	-	TGTGCCAGCACCCAGGGGGACCGTTTGGATCAGCCCCAGCATTTT	CASTQGDRLDQPQHF
TRBJ2-7	TRBV2	TRBD1	once	TGTGCCAGCAGTGAGTGGAACCCCGGGACAGGGGAATACGAGCAGTACTTC	CASSEWNPGTGEYEQYF
TRBJ1-5	TRBV7-9	TRBD1	-	TGTGCCAGCAACCCACTGTCGGGACAGTCAATTTATAGCAATCAGCCCCAGCATTTT	CASNPLSGQSIYSNQPQHF
TRBJ1-1	TRBV9	-	once	TGTGCCAGCAGCGTAGCAGGGGCCGGTGAAGCTTTCTTT	CASSVAGAGEAFF
TRBJ2-7	TRBV11-2	TRBD2	-	TGTGCCAGCACCCTTGCTAGCGGGCAGCACTACGAGCAGTACTTC	CASTLASGQHYEQYF
TRBJ1-1	TRBV6-5	-	-	TGTGCCAGTAAAATCCAGGGTAGAGCTTTCTTT	CASKIQGRAFF
TRBJ2-5	TRBV4-1	TRBD2	-	TGCGCCAGCAGCAAACACGGGACTAGCGAACAAGAGACCCAGTACTTC	CASSKHGTSEQETQYF
TRBJ2-7	TRBV2	TRBD1	-	TGTGCCAGCAGGCCCCCTGGGACAGGGGGCTCTGAGCAGTACTTC	CASRPPGTGGSEQYF
TRBJ2-7	TRBV7-8	-	-	TGTGCCAGCAGCTCCAATCCCAGCTACGAGCAGTACTTC	CASSSNPSYEQYF
TRBJ1-5	TRBV27	-	-	TGTGCCAGCAGTTTGCAGGGTATCTCGCCCCAGCATTTT	CASSLQGISPQHF
TRBJ1-2	TRBV28	-	-	TGTGCCAGCAGTTTAATTGCAGGGAACTATGGCTACACCTTC	CASSLIAGNYGYTF
TRBJ1-5	TRBV5-4	-	-	TGTGCCAGCAGCTTGGCAGGGGCGCTTCCCAATCAGCCCCAGCATTTT	CASSLAGALPNQPQHF
TRBJ1-1	TRBV13	-	-	TGTGCCAGCTCAAGCTTCTACGGTGGCGGACATAAGAACACTGAAGCTTTCTTT	CASSSFYGGGHKNTEAFF
TRBJ2-5	TRBV7-8	TRBD2	-	TGTGCCAGCAGCTCCGCGGGGGTGTCTAGCGGGTTCCAAGAGACCCAGTACTTC	CASSSAGVSSGFQETQYF
TRBJ2-7	TRBV5-6	-	-	TGTGCCAGCAGCTATCAGCGGACCCCGCCCGAGCAGTACTTC	CASSYQRTPPEQYF
TRBJ1-2	TRBV7-7	-	-	TGTGCTAGCAGCTTAGCGGCCTTCGACCCTCCGGGAAGTTTTAACTATGGCTACACCTTC	CASSLAAFDPPGSFNYGYTF
TRBJ2-7	TRBV4-2	TRBD1	-	TGTGCCAGCAGCCAAGATCTGAGAGGGACAGAGATGTCCTACGAGCAGTACTTC	CASSQDLRGTEMSYEQYF
TRBJ1-4	TRBV5-1	TRBD1	-	TGCGCCAGCAGCAGAATCACAGGGGTCGGTGAAAAACTGTTTTTT	CASSRITGVGEKLFF
TRBJ1-6	TRBV30	TRBD1	-	TGTGCCTGGCACGGACAGGGGAGTGCCTATAATTCACCCCTCCACTTT	CAWHGQGSAYNSPLHF
TRBJ1-5	TRBV28	-	-	TGTGCCAGCAGTTTAGTTCGGGGAAGCAATCAGCCCCAGCATTTT	CASSLVRGSNQPQHF
TRBJ2-7	TRBV28	-	-	TGTGCCAGCAACGCGGGAAGGCGCGAGCAGTACTTC	CASNAGRREQYF
TRBJ2-1	TRBV9	TRBD2	-	TGTGCCAGCAGCGTAGGACTAGCGGGGGTATACAATGAGCAGTTCTTC	CASSVGLAGVYNEQFF
TRBJ2-3	TRBV7-3	TRBD1	-	TGTGCCAGCAGCCCGACCCGGGACAGGGGCACAGATACGCAGTATTTT	CASSPTRDRGTDTQYF
TRBJ1-1	TRBV5-1	TRBD1	-	TGCGCCAGCAGGAACGACAGGGGGCACACTGAAGCTTTCTTT	CASRNDRGHTEAFF
TRBJ2-5	TRBV28	-	-	TGTGCCAGCAGTTTCCCCGGAGAGACCCAGTACTTC	CASSFPGETQYF
TRBJ2-3	TRBV28	-	-	TGTGCCAGCAGTTTTAGTATCCCAGATACGCAGTATTTT	CASSFSIPDTQYF
TRBJ2-7	TRBV4-1	TRBD1	-	TGCGCCAGCAGCCAAGTCGATTCCGGGACAGGGATGTACGAGCAGTACTTC	CASSQVDSGTGMYEQYF
TRBJ2-1	TRBV6-1	TRBD2	-	TGTGCCACCCCCAATCCGCGGGAGGGCCGGAGTGAGCAGTTCTTC	CATPNPREGRSEQFF
TRBJ2-5	TRBV25-1	TRBD1	-	TGTGCCAGCATCAAGGCAGGGGGCGAGAGTGAGACCCAGTACTTC	CASIKAGGESETQYF